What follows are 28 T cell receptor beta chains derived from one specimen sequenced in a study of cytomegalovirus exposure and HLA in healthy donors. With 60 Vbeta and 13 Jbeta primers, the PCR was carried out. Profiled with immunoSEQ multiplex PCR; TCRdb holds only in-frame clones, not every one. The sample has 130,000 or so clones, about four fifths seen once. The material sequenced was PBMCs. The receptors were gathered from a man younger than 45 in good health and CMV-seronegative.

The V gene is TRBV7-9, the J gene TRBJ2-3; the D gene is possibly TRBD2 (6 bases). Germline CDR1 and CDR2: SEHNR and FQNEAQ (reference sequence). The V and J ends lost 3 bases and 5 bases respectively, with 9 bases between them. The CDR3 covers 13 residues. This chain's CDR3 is CASSFRREDTQYF. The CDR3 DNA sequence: TGTGCCAGCAGCTTCCGGCGGGAAGATACGCAGTATTTT.

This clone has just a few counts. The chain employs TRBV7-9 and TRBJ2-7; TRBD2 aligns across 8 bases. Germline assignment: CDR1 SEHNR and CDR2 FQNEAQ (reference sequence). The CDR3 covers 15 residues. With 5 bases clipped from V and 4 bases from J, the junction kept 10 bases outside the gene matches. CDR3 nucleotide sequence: TGTGCCAGCAGCCGCCAAGCGGGAGATTGGTACGAGCAGTACTTC. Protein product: CASSRQAGDWYEQYF.

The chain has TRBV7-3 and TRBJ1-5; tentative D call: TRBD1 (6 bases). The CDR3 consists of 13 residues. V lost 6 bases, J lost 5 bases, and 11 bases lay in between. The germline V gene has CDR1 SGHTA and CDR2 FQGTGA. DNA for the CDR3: TGTGCCAGCAGTACGACAGGCGATCAGCCCCAGCATTTT. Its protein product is CASSTTGDQPQHF.

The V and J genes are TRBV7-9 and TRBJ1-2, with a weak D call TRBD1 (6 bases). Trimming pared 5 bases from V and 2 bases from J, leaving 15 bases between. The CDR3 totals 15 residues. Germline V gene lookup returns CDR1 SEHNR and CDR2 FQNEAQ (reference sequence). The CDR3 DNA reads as TGTGCCAGCAGCGACACGGGGGGCGGAAACTATGGCTACACCTTC. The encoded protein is CASSDTGGGNYGYTF.

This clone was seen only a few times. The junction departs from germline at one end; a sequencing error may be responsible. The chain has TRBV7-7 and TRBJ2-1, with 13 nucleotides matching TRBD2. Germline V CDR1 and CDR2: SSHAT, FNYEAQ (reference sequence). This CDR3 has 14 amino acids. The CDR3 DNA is TGTGCTAGCAGCTCCTCGGGACTAGCGGGGGAGCAGTTCTTC. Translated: CASSSSGLAGEQFF.

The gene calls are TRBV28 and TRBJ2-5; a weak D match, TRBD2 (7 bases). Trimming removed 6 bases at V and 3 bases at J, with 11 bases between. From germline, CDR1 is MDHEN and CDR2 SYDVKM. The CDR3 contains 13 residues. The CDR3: CASRQGREETQYF. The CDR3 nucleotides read TGTGCCAGCAGGCAGGGGAGGGAAGAGACCCAGTACTTC. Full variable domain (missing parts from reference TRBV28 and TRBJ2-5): DVKVTQSSRYLVKRTGEKVFLECVQDMDHENMFWYRQDPGLGLRLIYFSYDVKMKEKGDIPEGYSVSREKKERFSLILESASTNQTSMYLCASRQGREETQYFGPGTRLLVL.

CDR3: CASSLVASGSAWEQFF. The CDR3 DNA reads as TGTGCCAGCAGCTTAGTGGCTAGCGGGAGCGCGTGGGAGCAGTTCTTC. The V call is TRBV7-6, the J call TRBJ2-1; TRBD2 matches 10 bases. With V trimmed by 1 base and J by 10 bases, 10 bases remained unmatched. The germline V gene has CDR1 SGHVS and CDR2 FNYEAQ. The CDR3 has 16 residues. Drawing the rest from reference TRBV7-6 and TRBJ2-1, the complete variable domain is GAGVSQSPRYKVTKRGQDVALRCDPISGHVSLYWYRQALGQGPEFLTYFNYEAQQDKSGLPNDRFSAERPEGSISTLTIQRTEQRDSAMYRCASSLVASGSAWEQFFGPGTRLTVL.

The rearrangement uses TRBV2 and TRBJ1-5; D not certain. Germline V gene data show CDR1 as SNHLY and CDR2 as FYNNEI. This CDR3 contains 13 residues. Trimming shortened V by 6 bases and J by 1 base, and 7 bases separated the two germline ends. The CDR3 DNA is TGTGCCAGCAGATCAGGCAGCAATCAGCCCCAGCATTTT. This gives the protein CASRSGSNQPQHF.

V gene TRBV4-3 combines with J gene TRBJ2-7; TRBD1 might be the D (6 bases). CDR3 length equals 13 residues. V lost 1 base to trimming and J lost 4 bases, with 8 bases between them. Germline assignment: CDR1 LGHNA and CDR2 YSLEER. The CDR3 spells CASSQAQGYEQYF. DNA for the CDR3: TGCGCCAGCAGCCAAGCTCAGGGGTACGAGCAGTACTTC.

CDR3 loop: CAWSAGTYEQYF. CDR3 nucleotide sequence: TGTGCCTGGAGTGCAGGTACCTACGAGCAGTACTTC. V is TRBV30 and J is TRBJ2-7; no clear D. The length of the CDR3 is 12 residues. V lost 1 base to trimming and J lost 2 bases, with 6 bases between them. Per the germline V gene, CDR1 is GTSNPN and CDR2 is SVGIG (reference sequence).

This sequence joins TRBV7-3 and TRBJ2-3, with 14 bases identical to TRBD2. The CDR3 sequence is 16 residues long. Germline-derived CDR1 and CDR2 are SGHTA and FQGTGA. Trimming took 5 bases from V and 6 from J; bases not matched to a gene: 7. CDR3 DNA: TGTGCCAGCAGCCCTGGGACTAGCGGGAGAGTGGATACGCAGTATTTT. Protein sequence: CASSPGTSGRVDTQYF.

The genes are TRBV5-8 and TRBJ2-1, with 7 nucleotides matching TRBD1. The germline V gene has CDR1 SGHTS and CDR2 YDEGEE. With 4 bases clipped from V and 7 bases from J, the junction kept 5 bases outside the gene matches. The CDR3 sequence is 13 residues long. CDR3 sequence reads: CASSRQGENEQFF. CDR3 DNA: TGTGCCAGCAGCCGACAGGGTGAGAATGAGCAGTTCTTC.

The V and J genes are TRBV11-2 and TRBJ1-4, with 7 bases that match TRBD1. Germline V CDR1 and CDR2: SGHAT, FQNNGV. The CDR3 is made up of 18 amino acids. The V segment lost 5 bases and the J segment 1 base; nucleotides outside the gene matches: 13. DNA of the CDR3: TGTGCCAGCAGCGGGCCGGGACAGATTATCCTAACTAATGAAAAACTGTTTTTT. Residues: CASSGPGQIILTNEKLFF.

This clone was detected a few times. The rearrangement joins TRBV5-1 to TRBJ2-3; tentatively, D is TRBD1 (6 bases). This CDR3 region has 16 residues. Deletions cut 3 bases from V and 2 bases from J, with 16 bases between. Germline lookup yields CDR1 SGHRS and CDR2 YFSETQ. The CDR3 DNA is TGCGCCAGCAGCTACCAACCGGGACAAAACACAGATACGCAGTATTTT. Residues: CASSYQPGQNTDTQYF.

CDR3 sequence reads: CASRPALTDTQYF. CDR3 in DNA: TGTGCCAGCAGACCCGCACTCACAGATACGCAGTATTTT. V usage is TRBV7-9 and J usage is TRBJ2-3; D ambiguous. CDR1 is SEHNR and CDR2 is FQNEAQ in the germline V gene (reference sequence). V shed 6 bases and J shed 2 bases, with 9 bases lying between them. CDR3 size: 13 residues.

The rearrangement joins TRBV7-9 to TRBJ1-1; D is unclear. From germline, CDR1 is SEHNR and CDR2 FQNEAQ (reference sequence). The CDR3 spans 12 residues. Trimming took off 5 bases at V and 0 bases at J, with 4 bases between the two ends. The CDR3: CASSIMNTEAFF. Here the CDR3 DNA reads TGTGCCAGCAGCATAATGAACACTGAAGCTTTCTTT.

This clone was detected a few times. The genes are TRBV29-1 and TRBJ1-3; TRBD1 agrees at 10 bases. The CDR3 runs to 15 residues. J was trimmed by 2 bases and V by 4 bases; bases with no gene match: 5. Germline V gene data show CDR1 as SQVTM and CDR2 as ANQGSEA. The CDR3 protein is CSVGETGGTGNTIYF. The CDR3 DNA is TGCAGCGTTGGCGAGACAGGGGGCACTGGAAACACCATATATTTT.

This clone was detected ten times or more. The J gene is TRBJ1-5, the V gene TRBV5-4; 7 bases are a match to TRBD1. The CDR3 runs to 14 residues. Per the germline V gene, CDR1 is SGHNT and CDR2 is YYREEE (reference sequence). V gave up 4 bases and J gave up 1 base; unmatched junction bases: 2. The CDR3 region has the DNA TGTGCCAGCAGCCGACAGGGCAGCAATCAGCCCCAGCATTTT. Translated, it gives CASSRQGSNQPQHF.

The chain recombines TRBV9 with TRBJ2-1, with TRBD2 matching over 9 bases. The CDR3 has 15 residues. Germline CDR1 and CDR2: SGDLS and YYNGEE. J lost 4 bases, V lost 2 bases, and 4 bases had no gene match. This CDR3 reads CASSVSTSGYNEQFF. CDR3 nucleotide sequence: TGTGCCAGCAGCGTGTCAACTAGCGGGTACAATGAGCAGTTCTTC.

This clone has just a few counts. The chain's CDR3 is CACSSGGVEQYF. CDR3 bases: TGTGCCTGTAGTAGCGGGGGCGTTGAGCAGTACTTC. The chain couples TRBV30 to TRBJ2-7, with 9 bases fitting TRBD2. Germline CDR1 and CDR2: GTSNPN and SVGIG (reference sequence). The CDR3 length is 12 residues. Trimming removed 6 bases from V and 7 bases from J; junction bases left unmatched: 7.

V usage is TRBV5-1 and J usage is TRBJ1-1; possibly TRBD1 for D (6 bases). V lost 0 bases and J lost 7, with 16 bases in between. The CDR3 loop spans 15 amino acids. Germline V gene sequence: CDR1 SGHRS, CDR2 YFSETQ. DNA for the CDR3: TGCGCCAGCAGCTTGGGGCAGGGGATCGAGTTTGAAGCTTTCTTT. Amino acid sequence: CASSLGQGIEFEAFF. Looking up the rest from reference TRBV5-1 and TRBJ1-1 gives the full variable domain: KAGVTQTPRYLIKTRGQQVTLSCSPISGHRSVSWYQQTPGQGLQFLFEYFSETQRNKGNFPGRFSGRQFSNSRSEMNVSTLELGDSALYLCASSLGQGIEFEAFFGQGTRLTVV.

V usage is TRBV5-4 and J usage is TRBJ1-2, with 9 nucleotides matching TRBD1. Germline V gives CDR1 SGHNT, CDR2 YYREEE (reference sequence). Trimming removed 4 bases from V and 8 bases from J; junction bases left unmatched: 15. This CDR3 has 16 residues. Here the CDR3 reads CASSPEPGQGLWGYTF. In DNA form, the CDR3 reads TGTGCCAGCAGCCCCGAACCGGGACAGGGATTATGGGGCTACACCTTC.

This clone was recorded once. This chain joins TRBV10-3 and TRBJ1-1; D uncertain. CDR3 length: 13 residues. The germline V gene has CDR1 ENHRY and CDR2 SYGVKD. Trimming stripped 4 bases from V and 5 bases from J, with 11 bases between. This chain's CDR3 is CAISAYGGTEAFF. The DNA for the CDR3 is TGTGCCATCAGTGCGTACGGAGGAACTGAAGCTTTCTTT.

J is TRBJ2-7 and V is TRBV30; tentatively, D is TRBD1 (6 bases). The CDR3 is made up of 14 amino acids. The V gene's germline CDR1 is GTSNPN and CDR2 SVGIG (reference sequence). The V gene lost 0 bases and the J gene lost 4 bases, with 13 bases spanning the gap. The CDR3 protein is CAWSVLQGPYEQYF. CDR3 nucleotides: TGTGCCTGGAGTGTACTACAGGGTCCATACGAGCAGTACTTC.

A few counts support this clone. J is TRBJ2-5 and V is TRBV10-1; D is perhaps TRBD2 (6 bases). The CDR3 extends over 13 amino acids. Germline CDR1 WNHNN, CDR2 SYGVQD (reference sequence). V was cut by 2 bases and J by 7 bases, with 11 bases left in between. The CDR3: CASSEGGLPTQYF. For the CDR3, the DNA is TGCGCCAGCAGTGAGGGAGGACTACCGACCCAGTACTTC.

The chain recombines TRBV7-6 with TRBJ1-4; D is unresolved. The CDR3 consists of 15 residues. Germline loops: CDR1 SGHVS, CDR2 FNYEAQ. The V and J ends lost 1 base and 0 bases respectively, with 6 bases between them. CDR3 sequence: CASSLVPTTNEKLFF. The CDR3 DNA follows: TGTGCCAGCAGCTTAGTTCCAACAACTAATGAAAAACTGTTTTTT.

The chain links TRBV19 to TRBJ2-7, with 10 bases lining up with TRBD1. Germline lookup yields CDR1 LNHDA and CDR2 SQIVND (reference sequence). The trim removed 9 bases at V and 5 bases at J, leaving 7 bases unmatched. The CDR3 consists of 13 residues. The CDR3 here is CASIRDRGDEQYF. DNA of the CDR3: TGTGCCAGCATCCGGGACAGGGGCGACGAGCAGTACTTC.

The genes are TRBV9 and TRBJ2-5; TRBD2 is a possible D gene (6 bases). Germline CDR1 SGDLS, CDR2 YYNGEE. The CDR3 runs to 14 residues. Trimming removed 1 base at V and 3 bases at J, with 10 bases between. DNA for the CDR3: TGTGCCAGCAGCGTACAGCCGGGAGAAGAGACCCAGTACTTC. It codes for CASSVQPGEETQYF. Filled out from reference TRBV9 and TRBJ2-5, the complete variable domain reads DSGVTQTPKHLITATGQRVTLRCSPRSGDLSVYWYQQSLDQGLQFLIQYYNGEERAKGNILERFSAQQFPDLHSELNLSSLELGDSALYFCASSVQPGEETQYFGPGTRLLVL.